Below are 27 T cell receptor beta chains sequenced from a single sample in a study of blood T cells in healthy people across ages. It was with a sample-barcoded 5' primer and a J-beta primer mix that a second PCR of roughly 7 to 12 cycles was run. Each CDR3 protein is one row after TCRdb ran MiXCR on the 5' RACE reads. This table has around 1,500,000 distinct CDR3 sequences, roughly 27% appearing once. Sequencing was carried out using blood. These receptors all come from a woman in her twenties or thirties in good health.

The chain is built from TRBV7-9 and TRBJ1-2; D unresolved. CDR1 is SEHNR, CDR2 FQNEAQ, per germline (reference sequence). There are 14 residues in the CDR3. V lost 4 bases and J 6 bases, leaving 15 bases between the germline ends. The CDR3 DNA follows: TGTGCCAGCAGCTCAGGTTTCACTATCAATGGCTACACCTTC. It is translated as CASSSGFTINGYTF.

The gene calls are TRBV29-1 and TRBJ2-7; TRBD2 agrees at 8 bases. The junction had 10 bases not matched to a gene; V was cut back by 3 bases and J by 3 bases. The CDR3 contains 15 residues. Germline assignment: CDR1 SQVTM and CDR2 ANQGSEA. CDR3 in amino acids: CSVEGLAGDRYEQYF. CDR3 DNA: TGCAGCGTTGAGGGGCTAGCGGGCGACCGCTACGAGCAGTACTTC.

This clonotype turned up a few times. An end of the junction does not agree with germline; a read error may underlie this. The J gene is TRBJ1-2, the V gene TRBV24-1; 11 bases align to TRBD1. Germline CDR1 KGHDR, CDR2 SFDVKD. The CDR3 is made up of 16 amino acids. The CDR3 nucleotides read TGTACCACCAGCGACCGGAGGGACAGGGGGAACTATGGCTACACCTTC. This encodes CTTSDRRDRGNYGYTF.

Comment on this clonotype: In this CDR3 the conserved last residue, phenylalanine or tryptophan, is missing, so a read error is likely. V usage is TRBV18 and J usage is TRBJ2-1, with a tentative D call TRBD2 (5 bases). The CDR3 consists of 12 residues. From germline, CDR1 is KGHSH and CDR2 LQKENI. Trimming shortened V by 3 bases and J by 9 bases, and 9 bases separated the two germline ends. CDR3 bases: TGTGCCAGCTCACCGGAGGTCGCTGAGCAGTTCGTC. Amino acids: CASSPEVAEQFV.

This clonotype was recorded a few times. The chain uses TRBV4-3 and TRBJ2-2; 7 nucleotides agree with TRBD1. Per germline, CDR1 LGHNA and CDR2 YSLEER. After removal of 0 bases from V and 6 bases from J, the junction contained 10 bases not matched to a gene. This CDR3 has 17 residues. This CDR3 is CASSQDSHRGRSGELFF. The CDR3 nucleotides read TGCGCCAGCAGCCAAGATTCCCACAGGGGCAGGTCCGGGGAGCTGTTTTTT.

The chain has TRBV6-2 or TRBV6-3 and TRBJ2-5, with TRBD2 matching over 9 bases. The CDR3 extends over 15 amino acids. CDR1 is MNHEY and CDR2 is SVGEGT in the germline V gene. V shed 6 bases and J 3 bases; nucleotides not matched to a gene: 8. CDR3 sequence reads: CASSRGGLAEETQYF. CDR3 coding DNA: TGTGCCAGCAGCAGAGGGGGACTAGCCGAAGAGACCCAGTACTTC.

In its sample, this clonotype was seen many times. The V and J genes are TRBV12-3 or TRBV12-4 and TRBJ2-6; D remains ambiguous. The CDR3 extends over 19 amino acids. The V end was cut by 1 base, the J end by 0 bases, with 16 bases between. CDR3 protein: CASSLGRTRSGSGANVLTF. The CDR3 DNA is TGTGCCAGCAGTTTAGGAAGAACTCGTTCTGGCTCTGGGGCCAACGTCCTGACTTTC.

This clonotype was detected only a few times. This chain joins TRBV18 and TRBJ2-7; TRBD2 agrees at 9 bases. CDR3 size: 15 residues. Germline trimming cut 1 base from V and 6 bases from J; bases unmatched to any gene: 7. Germline loops: CDR1 KGHSH, CDR2 LQKENI. CDR3 protein: CASSPQGGRDGEQYF. In DNA, the CDR3 is TGTGCCAGCTCACCACAGGGCGGGAGGGACGGCGAGCAGTACTTC.

In nucleotides, the CDR3 is TGCAGTGCTATCCGGGCGGGAGGCAAAGACAATGAGCAGTACTTC. It translates to CSAIRAGGKDNEQYF. This chain links TRBV20-1 with TRBJ2-7; 8 bases line up with TRBD2. CDR3 length: 15 residues. Germline assignment: CDR1 DFQATT and CDR2 SNEGSKA (reference sequence). After removal of 4 bases from V and 7 bases from J, the junction contained 15 bases not matched to a gene.

The sample holds a few counts of this clonotype. This chain joins TRBV20-1 and TRBJ2-3; D is unclear. CDR1 is DFQATT, CDR2 SNEGSKA, per germline (reference sequence). The length of the CDR3 is 11 residues. The V and J ends lost 5 bases and 2 bases respectively, with 5 bases between them. The CDR3 DNA sequence: TGCAGTGCTTACCTCACAGATACGCAGTATTTT. Protein sequence: CSAYLTDTQYF.

The CDR3 protein is CSAPGESGNGGELFF. The DNA of the CDR3 is TGCAGTGCCCCCGGGGAGTCAGGGAATGGCGGGGAGCTGTTTTTT. The chain joins TRBV20-1 to TRBJ2-2; D tentatively reads TRBD1 or TRBD2 (5 bases each). The CDR3 sequence is 15 residues long. V dropped 6 bases and J dropped 7 bases, with 21 bases sitting between them. The germline gives CDR1 DFQATT, CDR2 SNEGSKA (reference sequence).

This clonotype came up a few times. The chain employs TRBV9 and TRBJ2-3, with 9 positions matching TRBD2. There are 15 residues in the CDR3. CDR1 and CDR2 (germline): SGDLS, YYNGEE. With 3 bases clipped from V and 4 bases from J, the junction kept 6 bases outside the gene matches. CDR3 nucleotides: TGTGCCAGCAGCGGTCTACGCGGGGGGGCAGATACGCAGTATTTT. Its translation is CASSGLRGGADTQYF. The full variable domain, its missing parts supplied by reference TRBV9 and TRBJ2-3, is DSGVTQTPKHLITATGQRVTLRCSPRSGDLSVYWYQQSLDQGLQFLIQYYNGEERAKGNILERFSAQQFPDLHSELNLSSLELGDSALYFCASSGLRGGADTQYFGPGTRLTVL.

This clonotype was counted a few times. This chain joins TRBV7-9 and TRBJ1-5; D gene unclear. This CDR3 spans 15 amino acids. Looked up from germline, CDR1 is SEHNR and CDR2 is FQNEAQ (reference sequence). Trimming removed 4 bases from V and 4 bases from J, with 14 bases in between. The CDR3 loop reads CASSSDLDGNQPQHF. For the CDR3, the DNA is TGTGCCAGCAGCTCCGATCTGGACGGAAATCAGCCCCAGCATTTT.

The table lists this clonotype with many counts. The CDR3 spells CAIRSGTSGVNEQFF. The DNA for the CDR3 is TGTGCCATCAGGTCCGGGACTAGCGGGGTGAATGAGCAGTTCTTC. The chain carries TRBV10-3 and TRBJ2-1, with TRBD2 matching 13 bases. This CDR3 is built from 15 residues. Per the germline V gene, CDR1 is ENHRY and CDR2 is SYGVKD. With V trimmed by 6 bases and J by 7 bases, 6 bases remained unmatched.

The rearrangement links TRBV6-6 to TRBJ1-1, with D unclear. V lost 0 bases to trimming and J lost 8 bases, with 13 bases between them. Germline loops: CDR1 MNHNY, CDR2 SVGAGI (reference sequence). The CDR3 is 14 amino acids. The CDR3 bases are TGTGCCAGCAGTTACTCGGGTTCAGGCTTAGAAGCTTTCTTT. The encoded protein is CASSYSGSGLEAFF.

This clonotype was observed a few times. This chain connects TRBV12-3 or TRBV12-4 to TRBJ1-2; D gene unclear. The CDR3 totals 13 residues. V was trimmed by 3 bases and J by 9 bases, leaving 14 bases between them. This CDR3 reads CASSLAGLYCYTF. DNA for the CDR3: TGTGCCAGCAGTTTGGCAGGCCTTTATTGCTACACCTTC.

This clonotype showed up just a few times. The genes are TRBV29-1 and TRBJ1-2; the match to TRBD1 covers 9 bases. This CDR3 is 13 amino acids long. With V trimmed by 5 bases and J by 7 bases, 8 bases remained unmatched. The germline V gene encodes CDR1 SQVTM and CDR2 ANQGSEA. CDR3 bases: TGCAGCGTTCGATCCGGGACAGGGTTTGGCTACACCTTC. Its translation is CSVRSGTGFGYTF.

Regarding this clonotype: A junction end diverges from the germline sequence, so it may reflect a read error. This chain links TRBV6-6 with TRBJ2-5; TRBD1 aligns across 8 bases. This CDR3 has 15 amino acids. Germline V gene data show CDR1 as MNHNY and CDR2 as SVGAGI (reference sequence). The CDR3 nucleotides are TGTGCCGGCAGTTCCCCGGGGACAGGAATTTCTGGGCAGTACTTC. Protein: CAGSSPGTGISGQYF.

CDR3 bases: TGTGCCAGCAGCCAATATTCGGCTGGGGCGGGGGATACGGGAGATACGCAGTATTTT. It is translated as CASSQYSAGAGDTGDTQYF. The genes are TRBV3-1 and TRBJ2-3; 7 positions match TRBD2. Per germline, CDR1 LGHDT and CDR2 YNNKEL (reference sequence). The CDR3 totals 19 residues. Trimming cost V 2 bases and J 5 bases; bases outside gene matches: 19.

The chain joins TRBV10-3 to TRBJ1-2; D is perhaps TRBD1 (6 bases). V was clipped by 6 bases and J by 0 bases, with 14 bases between them. Germline V gene sequence: CDR1 ENHRY, CDR2 SYGVKD. The length of the CDR3 is 15 residues. The CDR3 sequence is CAIRVQGRPNYGYTF. In DNA, the CDR3 is TGTGCCATCAGGGTACAGGGACGTCCTAACTATGGCTACACCTTC.

To note about this clonotype: This may arise from a read error, as a much more abundant clone is one base away. This CDR3 fails to terminate in the conserved phenylalanine or tryptophan, so it likely reflects a read error. V and J are TRBV25-1 and TRBJ2-1; the match to TRBD1 covers 9 bases. CDR1 MGHDK and CDR2 SYGVNS come from the germline V gene. V was clipped by 2 bases and J by 9 bases; unmatched bases: 8. This CDR3 region has 15 residues. The CDR3 region is CASSETGTGLAEQFV. Written as DNA, the CDR3 is TGTGCCAGCAGTGAAACCGGGACAGGGCTCGCTGAGCAGTTCGTC.

This chain links TRBV5-1 with TRBJ1-1, with TRBD1 identical over 7 bases. CDR1 is SGHRS, CDR2 YFSETQ, per germline. V gave up 4 bases and J gave up 6 bases; unmatched junction bases: 6. CDR3 length equals 13 residues. The DNA of the CDR3 is TGCGCCAGCAGCCCAGGGGGTGAATCTGAAGCTTTCTTT. Its translation is CASSPGGESEAFF. Looking up the rest from reference TRBV5-1 and TRBJ1-1 gives the full variable domain: KAGVTQTPRYLIKTRGQQVTLSCSPISGHRSVSWYQQTPGQGLQFLFEYFSETQRNKGNFPGRFSGRQFSNSRSEMNVSTLELGDSALYLCASSPGGESEAFFGQGTRLTVV.

This clonotype was counted only a few times. V usage is TRBV24-1 and J usage is TRBJ2-1; D might be TRBD1 or TRBD2, each matching 6 bases. V dropped 2 bases and J dropped 0 bases, with 10 bases sitting between them. This CDR3 contains 16 residues. Germline V gene data show CDR1 as KGHDR and CDR2 as SFDVKD. CDR3: CATSDWGASSYNEQFF. CDR3 in DNA: TGTGCCACCAGTGATTGGGGGGCCAGCTCCTACAATGAGCAGTTCTTC.

This clonotype has a handful of counts. The genes are TRBV27 and TRBJ2-7, with 7 bases lining up with TRBD2. J gave up 4 bases and V 8 bases, and 17 bases lay outside the gene matches. The CDR3 spans 16 residues. Germline V gene lookup returns CDR1 MNHEY and CDR2 SMNVEV (reference sequence). The CDR3 here is CASYSLKSGIMYEQYF. The CDR3 nucleotides are TGTGCCAGCTACTCATTGAAGAGCGGGATAATGTACGAGCAGTACTTC.

This clonotype was recorded many times. The J gene is TRBJ1-2, the V gene TRBV20-1; D remains unclear. The V gene lost 3 bases and the J gene lost 5 bases, with 10 bases spanning the gap. The CDR3 covers 12 residues. Looked up from germline, CDR1 is DFQATT and CDR2 is SNEGSKA (reference sequence). CDR3 DNA sequence: TGCAGTGCTAGGGGCAGCGATTATGGCTACACCTTC. Translation gives CSARGSDYGYTF.

In its sample, this clonotype was seen a few times. This chain connects TRBV4-3 to TRBJ1-6; 8 bases are shared with TRBD1. J gave up 4 bases and V 6 bases, and 5 bases lay outside the gene matches. The CDR3 consists of 15 residues. CDR1 and CDR2 (germline): LGHNA, YSLEER. The CDR3 spells CASSRQGFYNSPLHF. CDR3 in DNA: TGCGCCAGCAGTCGACAGGGGTTTTATAATTCACCCCTCCACTTT.

This clonotype has a single count. The V and J genes are TRBV13 and TRBJ1-2; 8 nucleotides agree with TRBD1. CDR3 length equals 15 residues. Looked up from germline, CDR1 is PRHDT and CDR2 is FYEKMQ (reference sequence). V dropped 2 bases and J dropped 2; count of bases not matched to a gene: 4. CDR3 loop: CASSLPGQGNYGYTF. DNA of the CDR3: TGTGCCAGCAGCTTACCCGGACAGGGCAACTATGGCTACACCTTC.